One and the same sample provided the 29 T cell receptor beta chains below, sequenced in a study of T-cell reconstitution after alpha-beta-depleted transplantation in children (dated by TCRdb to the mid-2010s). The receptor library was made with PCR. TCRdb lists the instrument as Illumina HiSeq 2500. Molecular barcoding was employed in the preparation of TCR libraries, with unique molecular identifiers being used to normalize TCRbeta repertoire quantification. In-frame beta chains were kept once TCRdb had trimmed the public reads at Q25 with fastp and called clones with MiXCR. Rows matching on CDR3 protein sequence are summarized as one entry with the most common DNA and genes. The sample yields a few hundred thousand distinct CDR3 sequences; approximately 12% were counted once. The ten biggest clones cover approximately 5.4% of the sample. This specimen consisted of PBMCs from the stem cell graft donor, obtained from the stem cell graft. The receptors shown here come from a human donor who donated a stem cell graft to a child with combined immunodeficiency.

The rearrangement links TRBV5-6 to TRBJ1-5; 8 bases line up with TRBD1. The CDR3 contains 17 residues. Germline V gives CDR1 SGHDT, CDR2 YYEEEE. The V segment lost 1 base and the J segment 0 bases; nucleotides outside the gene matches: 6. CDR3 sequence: CASSLMTGEDSNQPQHF. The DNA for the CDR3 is TGTGCCAGCAGCTTGATGACAGGGGAGGATAGCAATCAGCCCCAGCATTTT.

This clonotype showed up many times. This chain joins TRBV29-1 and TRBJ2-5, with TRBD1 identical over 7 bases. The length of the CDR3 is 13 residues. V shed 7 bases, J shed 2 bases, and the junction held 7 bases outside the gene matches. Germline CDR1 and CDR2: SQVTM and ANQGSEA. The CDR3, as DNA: TGCAGCGGGAAAGACAGGGTTCAAGAGACCCAGTACTTC. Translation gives CSGKDRVQETQYF.

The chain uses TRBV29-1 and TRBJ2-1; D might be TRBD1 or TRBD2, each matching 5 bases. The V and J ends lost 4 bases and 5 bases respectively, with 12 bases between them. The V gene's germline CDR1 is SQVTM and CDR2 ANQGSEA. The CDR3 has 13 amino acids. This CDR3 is CSVGGLSNNEQFF. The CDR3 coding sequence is TGCAGCGTTGGGGGGTTGTCCAACAATGAGCAGTTCTTC.

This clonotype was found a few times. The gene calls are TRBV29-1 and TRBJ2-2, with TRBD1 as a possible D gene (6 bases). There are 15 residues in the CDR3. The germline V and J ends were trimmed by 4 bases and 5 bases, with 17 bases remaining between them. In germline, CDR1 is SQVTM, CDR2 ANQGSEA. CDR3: CSVAPTPRGTGELFF. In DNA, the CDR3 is TGCAGCGTTGCGCCCACTCCGAGGGGGACCGGGGAGCTGTTTTTT.

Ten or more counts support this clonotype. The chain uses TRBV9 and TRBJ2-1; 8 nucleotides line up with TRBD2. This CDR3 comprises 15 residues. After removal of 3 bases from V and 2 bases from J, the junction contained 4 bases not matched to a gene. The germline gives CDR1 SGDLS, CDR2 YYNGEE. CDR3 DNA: TGTGCCAGCAGCGCGACGGGAGGGCCCTACAATGAGCAGTTCTTC. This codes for CASSATGGPYNEQFF.

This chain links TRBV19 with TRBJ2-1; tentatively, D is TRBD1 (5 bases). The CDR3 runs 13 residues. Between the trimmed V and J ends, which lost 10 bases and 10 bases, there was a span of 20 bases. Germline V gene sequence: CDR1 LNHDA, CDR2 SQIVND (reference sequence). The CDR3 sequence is CATRRDRAKEQFF. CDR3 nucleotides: TGTGCCACCCGCAGGGATCGAGCAAAGGAGCAGTTCTTC.

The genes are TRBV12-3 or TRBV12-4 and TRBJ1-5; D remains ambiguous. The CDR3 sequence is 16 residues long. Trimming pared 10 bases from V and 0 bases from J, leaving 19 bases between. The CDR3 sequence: CANSSTTDYSNQPQHF. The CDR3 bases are TGTGCCAACAGCTCAACGACGGATTATAGCAATCAGCCCCAGCATTTT.

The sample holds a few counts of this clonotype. Here the CDR3 DNA reads TGTGCCAGCAGCTTAGGAGGACAATCAGAAGCTTTCTTT. It translates to CASSLGGQSEAFF. V gene TRBV7-6 combines with J gene TRBJ1-1; tentative D call: TRBD1 (5 bases). The CDR3 covers 13 residues. Germline CDR1 and CDR2: SGHVS and FNYEAQ. Trimming cost V 1 base and J 8 bases, with 11 bases left between them.

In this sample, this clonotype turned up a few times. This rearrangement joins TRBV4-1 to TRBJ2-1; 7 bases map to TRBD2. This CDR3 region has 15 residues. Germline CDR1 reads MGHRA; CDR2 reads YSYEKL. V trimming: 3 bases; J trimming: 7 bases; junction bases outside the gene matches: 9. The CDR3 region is CASSQSGLGMNEQFF. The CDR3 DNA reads TGCGCCAGCAGCCAGAGTGGACTAGGAATGAATGAGCAGTTCTTC.

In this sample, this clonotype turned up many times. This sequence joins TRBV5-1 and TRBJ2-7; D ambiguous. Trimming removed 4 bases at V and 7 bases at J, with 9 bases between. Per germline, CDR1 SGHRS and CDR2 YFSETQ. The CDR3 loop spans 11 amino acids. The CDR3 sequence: CASSTLGEQYF. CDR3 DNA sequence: TGCGCCAGCAGCACCCTGGGAGAGCAGTACTTC.

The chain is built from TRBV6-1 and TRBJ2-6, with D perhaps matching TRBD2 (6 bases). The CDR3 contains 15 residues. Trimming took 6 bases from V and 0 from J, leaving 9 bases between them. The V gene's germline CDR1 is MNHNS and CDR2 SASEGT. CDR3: CASRGGSSGANVLTF. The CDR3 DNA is TGTGCCAGCAGGGGGGGTAGCTCTGGGGCCAACGTCCTGACTTTC.

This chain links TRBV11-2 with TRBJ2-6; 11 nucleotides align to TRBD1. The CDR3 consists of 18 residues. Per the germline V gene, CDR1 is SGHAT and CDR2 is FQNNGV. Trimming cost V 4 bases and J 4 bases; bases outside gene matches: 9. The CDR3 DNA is TGTGCCAGCAGCTCCGGGACAGGGGGACCGGTCGGGGCCAACGTCCTGACTTTC. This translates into CASSSGTGGPVGANVLTF. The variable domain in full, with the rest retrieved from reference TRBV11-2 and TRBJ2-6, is EAGVAQSPRYKIIEKRQSVAFWCNPISGHATLYWYQQILGQGPKLLIQFQNNGVVDDSQLPKDRFSAERLKGVDSTLKIQPAKLEDSAVYLCASSSGTGGPVGANVLTFGAGSRLTVL.

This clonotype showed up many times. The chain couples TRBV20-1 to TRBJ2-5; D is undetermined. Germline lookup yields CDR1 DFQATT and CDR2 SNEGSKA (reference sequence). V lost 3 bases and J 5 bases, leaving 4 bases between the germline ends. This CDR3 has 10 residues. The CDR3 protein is CSARGETQYF. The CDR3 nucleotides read TGCAGTGCTAGGGGCGAGACCCAGTACTTC.

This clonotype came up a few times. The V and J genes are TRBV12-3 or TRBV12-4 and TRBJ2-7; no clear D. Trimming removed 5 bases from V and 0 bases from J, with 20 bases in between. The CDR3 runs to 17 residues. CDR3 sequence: CASSQTGWSASSYEQYF. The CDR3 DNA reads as TGTGCCAGCAGTCAAACTGGCTGGAGCGCCAGCTCCTACGAGCAGTACTTC.

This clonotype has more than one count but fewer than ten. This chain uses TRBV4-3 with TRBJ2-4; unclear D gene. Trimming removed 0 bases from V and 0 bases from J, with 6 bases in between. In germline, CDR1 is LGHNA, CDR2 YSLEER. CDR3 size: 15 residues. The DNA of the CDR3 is TGCGCCAGCAGCCAAGATTTCCTAGCCAAAAACATTCAGTACTTC. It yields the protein CASSQDFLAKNIQYF.

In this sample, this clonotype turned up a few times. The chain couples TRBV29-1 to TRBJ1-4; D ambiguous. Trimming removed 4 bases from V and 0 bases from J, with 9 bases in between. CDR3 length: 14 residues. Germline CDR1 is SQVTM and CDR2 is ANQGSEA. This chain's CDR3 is CSVGVGSTNEKLFF. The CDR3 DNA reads TGCAGCGTTGGGGTTGGGTCAACTAATGAAAAACTGTTTTTT.

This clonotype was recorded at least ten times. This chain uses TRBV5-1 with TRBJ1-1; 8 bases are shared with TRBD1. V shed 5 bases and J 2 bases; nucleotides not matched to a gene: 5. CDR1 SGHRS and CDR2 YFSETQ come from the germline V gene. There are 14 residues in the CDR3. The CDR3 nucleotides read TGCGCCAGCAGGGCAGGGGGCGATAACACTGAAGCTTTCTTT. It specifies CASRAGGDNTEAFF.

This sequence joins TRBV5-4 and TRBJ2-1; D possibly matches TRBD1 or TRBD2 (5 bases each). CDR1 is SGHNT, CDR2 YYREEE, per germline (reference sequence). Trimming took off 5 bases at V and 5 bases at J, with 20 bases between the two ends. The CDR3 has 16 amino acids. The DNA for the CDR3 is TGTGCCAGCAGTTCAGCAGGGAGCAGGGCAAACAATGAGCAGTTCTTC. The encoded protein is CASSSAGSRANNEQFF.

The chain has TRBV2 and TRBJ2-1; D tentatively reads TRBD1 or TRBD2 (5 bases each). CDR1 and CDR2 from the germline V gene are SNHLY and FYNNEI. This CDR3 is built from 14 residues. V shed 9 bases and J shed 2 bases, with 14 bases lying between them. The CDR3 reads CASTQPGPYNEQFF. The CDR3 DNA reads TGTGCCAGTACCCAGCCGGGACCCTACAATGAGCAGTTCTTC.

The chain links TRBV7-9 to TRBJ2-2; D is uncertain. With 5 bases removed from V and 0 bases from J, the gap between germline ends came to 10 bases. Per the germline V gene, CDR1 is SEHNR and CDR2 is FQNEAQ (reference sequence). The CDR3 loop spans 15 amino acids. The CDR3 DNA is TGTGCCAGCAGCCCTCATGGCCCGAACACCGGGGAGCTGTTTTTT. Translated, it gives CASSPHGPNTGELFF.

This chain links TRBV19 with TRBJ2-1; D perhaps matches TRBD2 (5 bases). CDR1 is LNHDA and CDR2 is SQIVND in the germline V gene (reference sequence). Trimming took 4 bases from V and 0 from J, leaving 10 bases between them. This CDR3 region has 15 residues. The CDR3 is CASSKRVSSYNEQFF. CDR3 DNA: TGTGCCAGTAGTAAGAGGGTCAGCTCCTACAATGAGCAGTTCTTC.

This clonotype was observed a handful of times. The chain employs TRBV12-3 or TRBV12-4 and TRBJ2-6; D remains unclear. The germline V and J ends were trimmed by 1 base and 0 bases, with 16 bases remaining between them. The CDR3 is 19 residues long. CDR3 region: CASSLVRQARSSGANVLTF. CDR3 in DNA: TGTGCCAGCAGTTTAGTGAGGCAGGCAAGGAGCTCTGGGGCCAACGTCCTGACTTTC.

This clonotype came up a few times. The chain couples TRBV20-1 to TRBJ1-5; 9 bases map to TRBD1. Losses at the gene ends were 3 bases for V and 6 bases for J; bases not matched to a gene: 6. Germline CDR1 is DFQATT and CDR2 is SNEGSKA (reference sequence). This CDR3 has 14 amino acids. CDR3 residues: CSARDRGRGQPQHF. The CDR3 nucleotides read TGCAGTGCTAGGGACAGGGGACGAGGTCAGCCCCAGCATTTT.

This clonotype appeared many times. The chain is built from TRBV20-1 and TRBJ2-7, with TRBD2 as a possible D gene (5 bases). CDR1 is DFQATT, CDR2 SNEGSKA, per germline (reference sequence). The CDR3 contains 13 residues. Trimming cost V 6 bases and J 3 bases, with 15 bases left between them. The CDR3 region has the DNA TGCAGTGCCATGGACTGGAGATACTACGAGCAGTACTTC. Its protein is CSAMDWRYYEQYF.

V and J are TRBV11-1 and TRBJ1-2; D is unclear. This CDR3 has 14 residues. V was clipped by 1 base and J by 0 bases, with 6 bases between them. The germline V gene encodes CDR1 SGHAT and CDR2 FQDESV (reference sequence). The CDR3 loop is CASSLVSTNYGYTF. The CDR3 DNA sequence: TGTGCCAGCAGCTTAGTTTCCACTAACTATGGCTACACCTTC.

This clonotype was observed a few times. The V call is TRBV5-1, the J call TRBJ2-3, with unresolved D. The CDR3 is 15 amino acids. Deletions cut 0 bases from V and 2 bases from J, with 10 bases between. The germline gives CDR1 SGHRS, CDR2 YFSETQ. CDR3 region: CASSLGTENTDTQYF. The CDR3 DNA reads TGCGCCAGCAGCTTGGGGACGGAAAACACAGATACGCAGTATTTT.

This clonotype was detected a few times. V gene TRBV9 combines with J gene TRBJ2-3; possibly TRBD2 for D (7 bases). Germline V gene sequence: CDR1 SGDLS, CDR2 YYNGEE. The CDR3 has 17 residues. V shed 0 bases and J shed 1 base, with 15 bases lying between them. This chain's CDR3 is CASSVGGGGGRTDTQYF. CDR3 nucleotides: TGTGCCAGCAGCGTAGGAGGAGGCGGGGGCCGCACAGATACGCAGTATTTT.

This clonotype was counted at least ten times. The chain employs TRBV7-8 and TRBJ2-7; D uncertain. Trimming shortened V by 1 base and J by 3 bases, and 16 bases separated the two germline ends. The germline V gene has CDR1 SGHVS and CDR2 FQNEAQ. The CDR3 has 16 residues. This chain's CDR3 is CASSLEGRNPLYEQYF. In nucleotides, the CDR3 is TGTGCCAGCAGCTTAGAAGGCAGGAACCCTCTCTACGAGCAGTACTTC.

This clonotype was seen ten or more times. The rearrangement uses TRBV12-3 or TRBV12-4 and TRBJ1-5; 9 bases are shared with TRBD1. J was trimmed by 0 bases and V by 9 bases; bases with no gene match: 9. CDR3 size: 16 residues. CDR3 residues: CASKPGQGLSNQPQHF. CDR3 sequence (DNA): TGTGCCAGTAAACCGGGACAGGGCCTTAGCAATCAGCCCCAGCATTTT.